This T cell receptor (beta chain) is drawn from a study of blood T cell repertoires in COVID-19. Authors' analysis steps: Quantification of nucleated cells was approximated via reference gene primer amplification. TCRdb's copy holds only in-frame clones and misses some; the assay was immunoSEQ multiplex PCR. That table supplies the V and J calls and clone size; D and trimming were determined from the DNA. The sample yields under 250,000 clones, 86% seen once. Germline CDR1 is LNHNV and CDR2 is YYDKDF (reference sequence). The ends were cut back, 5 bases at V and 1 base at J, with 14 bases in the middle. The CDR3 is 16 amino acids. In Seattle, patients joined the study during active infection and were tracked longitudinally.

This receptor was taken from a woman over 75 with COVID-19, enrolled during active disease. Sequences were obtained from peripheral blood. This chain joins TRBV15 and TRBJ2-2; maybe TRBD2 (6 bases). Here the CDR3 reads CATSLKRALNTGELFF. The CDR3 nucleotides are TGTGCCACCAGCCTTAAGCGGGCCCTGAACACCGGGGAGCTGTTTTTT.